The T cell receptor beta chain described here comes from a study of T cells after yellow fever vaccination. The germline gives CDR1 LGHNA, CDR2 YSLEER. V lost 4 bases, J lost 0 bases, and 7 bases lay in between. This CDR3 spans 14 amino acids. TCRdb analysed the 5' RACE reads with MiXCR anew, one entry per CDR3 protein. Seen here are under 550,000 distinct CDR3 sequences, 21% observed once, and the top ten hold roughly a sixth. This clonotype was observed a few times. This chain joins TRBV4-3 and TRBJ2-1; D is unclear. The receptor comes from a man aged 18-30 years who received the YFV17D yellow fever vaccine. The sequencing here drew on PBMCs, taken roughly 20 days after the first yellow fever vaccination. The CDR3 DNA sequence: TGCGCCAGCAGCCCCCAGGACTCCTACAATGAGCAGTTCTTC. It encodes CASSPQDSYNEQFF.